These 3 T cell receptor beta chains originate from one sample sequenced in a study of Ad26.COV2.S vaccination and SARS-CoV-2 variants. Profiling relied on immunoSEQ multiplex PCR, and the TCRdb table lists in-frame clones only, not all of them. The sample carries around 320,000 clones, around 87% recorded once. Sample treatment: some 19 received Ad26.COV2.S at low or high dose, single or two shots; five or six received placebo; per-sample allocation not given. Vaccine and placebo recipients were sampled on day 63 after the first injection. The sequencing used peripheral blood, collected in a trial of Ad26.COV2.S vaccine versus placebo. These receptors were collected from a person aged 18 to 59 who received the Ad26.COV2.S COVID-19 vaccine or a placebo.

V and J are TRBV3-1 (or the pseudogene TRBV3-2) and TRBJ1-1; 8 positions match TRBD1. CDR3 size: 15 residues. Germline CDR1 LGHDT, CDR2 YNNKEL (reference sequence). J lost 0 bases, V lost 1 base, and 1 base had no gene match. The CDR3 DNA sequence: TGTGCCAGCAGCCAAGGGGACAGGCTGAACACTGAAGCTTTCTTT. This translates into CASSQGDRLNTEAFF.

This chain connects TRBV5-4 to TRBJ1-1, with a tentative D call TRBD1 (5 bases). CDR3 length: 14 amino acids. The V end was cut by 4 bases, the J end by 0 bases, with 10 bases between. Germline V gene lookup returns CDR1 SGHNT and CDR2 YYREEE (reference sequence). CDR3 nucleotides: TGTGCCAGCAGCCCGTGGGACTTGAACACTGAAGCTTTCTTT. Its protein product is CASSPWDLNTEAFF.

The chain combines TRBV11-2 with TRBJ2-2; unclear D gene. Germline V lookup: CDR1 SGHAT, CDR2 FQNNGV. V was pared by 1 base and J by 6 bases, with 12 bases between. This CDR3 region has 15 residues. Written as DNA, the CDR3 is TGTGCCAGCAGCTTAGTCCTATACCAGGCCGGGGAGCTGTTTTTT. This sequence encodes CASSLVLYQAGELFF.